These 5 T cell receptor beta chains originate from one sample sequenced in a study of T cell changes during pregnancy in multiple sclerosis. Assay: immunoSEQ multiplex PCR; the TCRdb copy retains only in-frame clones and omits some. Among over 45,000 clones listed, 90% were seen once. The input for sequencing was CD4+ T cells from peripheral blood mononuclear cells, taken in the first trimester of pregnancy. All receptors come from a female donor with multiple sclerosis, enrolled in a pregnancy study.

This chain joins TRBV5-1 and TRBJ1-2, with 7 positions matching TRBD1. CDR1 SGHRS and CDR2 YFSETQ come from the germline V gene. CDR3 length: 16 residues. J lost 1 base, V lost 4 bases, and 10 bases had no gene match. The CDR3 spells CASSPGQVQVNYGYTF. In DNA form, the CDR3 reads TGCGCCAGCAGCCCCGGACAGGTACAAGTTAACTATGGCTACACCTTC.

The chain joins TRBV5-1 to TRBJ1-1; the match to TRBD1 covers 7 bases. The junction had 7 bases not matched to a gene; V was cut back by 1 base and J by 4 bases. CDR1 is SGHRS, CDR2 YFSETQ, per germline. This CDR3 is built from 15 residues. CDR3 amino acids: CASSLLAGGTTEAFF. In DNA form, the CDR3 reads TGCGCCAGCAGCTTGTTGGCAGGGGGGACCACTGAAGCTTTCTTT.

This chain connects TRBV6-5 to TRBJ1-1, with 7 positions matching TRBD1. The CDR3 runs 14 residues. CDR1 is MNHEY, CDR2 SVGAGI, per germline. Losses at the gene ends were 10 bases for V and 1 base for J; bases not matched to a gene: 9. The CDR3 DNA reads as TGTGCCACAACAACACAGGGGAGGAACACTGAAGCTTTCTTT. This codes for CATTTQGRNTEAFF.

The chain carries TRBV10-3 and TRBJ1-4; 7 positions match TRBD1. Germline trimming cut 0 bases from V and 7 bases from J; bases unmatched to any gene: 5. Germline V gene lookup returns CDR1 ENHRY and CDR2 SYGVKD. This CDR3 contains 15 residues. CDR3 loop: CAISESGTAVEKLFF. DNA of the CDR3: TGTGCCATCAGTGAGTCGGGGACAGCAGTTGAAAAACTGTTTTTT.

In its sample, this clone was seen once. V and J are TRBV11-3 and TRBJ1-1; unclear D gene. The V end lost 1 base, the J end lost 1 base, and 4 bases lay between the germline ends. CDR3 length: 13 amino acids. CDR1 SGHNT and CDR2 YENEEA come from the germline V gene. The CDR3 here is CASSLGANTEAFF. The CDR3, as DNA: TGTGCCAGCAGCTTAGGAGCGAACACTGAAGCTTTCTTT.